One sample yielded the 9 T cell receptor beta chains listed below, sequenced in a study of CD8 T cells in ankylosing spondylitis. TCRdb redid the calling of the 5' RACE reads with MiXCR, one entry per CDR3 protein. The sample has some 130,000 distinct CDR3 sequences; approximately 7.4% are singletons. The specimen sequenced was blood, either unsorted or a sorted T cell fraction (not recorded which). These receptors were taken from a female donor with ankylosing spondylitis or in good health (not recorded which).

This clonotype has at least ten counts. The rearrangement joins TRBV6-4 to TRBJ2-7; D might be TRBD2 (5 bases). Trimming took 2 bases from V and 2 from J, leaving 19 bases between them. CDR1 is MRHNA, CDR2 SNTAGT, per germline. The CDR3 has 17 residues. In nucleotides, the CDR3 is TGTGCCAGCAGTGACCCTGGAAGGACTCTACCTCCCTACGAGCAGTACTTC. Amino acids: CASSDPGRTLPPYEQYF.

This clonotype was seen many times. The CDR3 here is CASSLYPAGELFF. DNA for the CDR3: TGCGCCAGCAGCTTGTACCCGGCCGGGGAGCTGTTTTTT. The chain employs TRBV5-1 and TRBJ2-2; D not certain. The germline V and J ends were trimmed by 1 base and 6 bases, with 7 bases remaining between them. The germline CDR1 and CDR2 sequences are SGHRS and YFSETQ. This CDR3 is 13 amino acids long.

This rearrangement joins TRBV7-6 to TRBJ2-7; unclear D gene. Trimming removed 4 bases from V and 0 bases from J, with 13 bases in between. CDR3 length: 15 amino acids. Germline CDR1 is SGHVS and CDR2 is FNYEAQ. CDR3 bases: TGTGCCAGCAGCTCTGTTCCCGGCAGCTCCTACGAGCAGTACTTC. The encoded protein is CASSSVPGSSYEQYF.

The rearrangement joins TRBV2 to TRBJ1-1; no clear D. Trimming took 2 bases from V and 0 from J, leaving 10 bases between them. The V gene's germline CDR1 is SNHLY and CDR2 FYNNEI. The CDR3 is 15 residues long. CDR3 sequence: CASSEIGILNTEAFF. In nucleotides, the CDR3 is TGTGCCAGCAGTGAAATAGGGATATTGAACACTGAAGCTTTCTTT.

This clonotype was counted at least ten times. This sequence joins TRBV27 and TRBJ2-2; a possible D gene is TRBD1 (7 bases). CDR3 length equals 15 residues. V lost 6 bases and J lost 4, with 15 bases in between. CDR1 and CDR2 from the germline V gene are MNHEY and SMNVEV (reference sequence). For the CDR3, the DNA is TGTGCCAGCAGGGCCTGGAGGGGGCTCACCGGGGAGCTGTTTTTT. This encodes CASRAWRGLTGELFF.

This clonotype was observed at least ten times. The chain links TRBV6-4 to TRBJ2-1; TRBD1 agrees at 10 bases. CDR3 length equals 14 residues. Germline values: CDR1 MRHNA, CDR2 SNTAGT. The V segment lost 5 bases and the J segment 6 bases; nucleotides outside the gene matches: 4. The CDR3 bases are TGTGCCAGCAGTTGGACAGGGGGTAGCAATGAGCAGTTCTTC. It specifies CASSWTGGSNEQFF.

This clonotype was recorded many times. V usage is TRBV6-1 and J usage is TRBJ2-7, with 9 bases matching TRBD1. The junction had 2 bases not matched to a gene; V was cut back by 2 bases and J by 3 bases. The CDR3 runs to 14 residues. The germline gives CDR1 MNHNS, CDR2 SASEGT. CDR3 DNA sequence: TGTGCCAGCAGTGAAACAGGGGGCGGCTACGAGCAGTACTTC. Translated, it gives CASSETGGGYEQYF.

This clonotype was counted at least ten times. The V call is TRBV5-4, the J call TRBJ2-7, with 10 bases matching TRBD1. Germline V gives CDR1 SGHNT, CDR2 YYREEE (reference sequence). Trimming at V came to 4 bases and at J to 5 bases, leaving 6 bases not matched to a gene. This CDR3 is 14 amino acids long. CDR3 nucleotides: TGTGCCAGCAGCCCGGGGACAGGGGAAAACGAGCAGTACTTC. This sequence encodes CASSPGTGENEQYF. The full variable domain, completed using reference TRBV5-4 and TRBJ2-7, is ETGVTQSPTHLIKTRGQQVTLRCSSQSGHNTVSWYQQALGQGPQFIFQYYREEENGRGNFPPRFSGLQFPNYSSELNVNALELDDSALYLCASSPGTGENEQYFGPGTRLTVT.

This clonotype has only a few counts. The rearrangement uses TRBV7-9 and TRBJ1-4; D possibly corresponds to TRBD1 (6 bases). V was pared by 5 bases and J by 4 bases, with 17 bases between. The germline V gene has CDR1 SEHNR and CDR2 FQNEAQ (reference sequence). The CDR3 loop spans 16 amino acids. This chain's CDR3 is CASSPLSGTHNEKLFF. The CDR3 DNA follows: TGTGCCAGCAGCCCCCTGTCCGGGACACATAATGAAAAACTGTTTTTT.